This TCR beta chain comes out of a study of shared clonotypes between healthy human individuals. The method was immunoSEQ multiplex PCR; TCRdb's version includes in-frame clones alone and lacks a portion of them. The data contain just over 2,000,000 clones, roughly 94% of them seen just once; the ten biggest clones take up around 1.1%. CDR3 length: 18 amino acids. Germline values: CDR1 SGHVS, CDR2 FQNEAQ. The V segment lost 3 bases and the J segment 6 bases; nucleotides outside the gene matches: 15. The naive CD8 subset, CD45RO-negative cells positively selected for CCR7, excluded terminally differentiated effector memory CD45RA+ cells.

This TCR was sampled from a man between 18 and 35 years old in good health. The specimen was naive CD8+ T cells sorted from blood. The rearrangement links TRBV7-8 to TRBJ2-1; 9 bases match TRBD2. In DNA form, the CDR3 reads TGTGCCAGCAGCTTTTTTCTAGCGGGAAACACTTGGGGCAATGAGCAGTTCTTC. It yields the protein CASSFFLAGNTWGNEQFF. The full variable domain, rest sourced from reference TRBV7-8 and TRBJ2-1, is GAGVSQSPRYKVAKRGQDVALRCDPISGHVSLFWYQQALGQGPEFLTYFQNEAQLDKSGLPSDRFFAERPEGSVSTLKIQRTQQEDSAVYLCASSFFLAGNTWGNEQFFGPGTRLTVL.